Described below is a single TCR beta chain sequence and its context. What it binds is not known. Deletions cut 0 bases from V and 2 bases from J, with 4 bases between. The CDR3 covers 13 residues. The germline gives CDR1 MGHRA, CDR2 YSYEKL. TCRdb recomputed calls from the RT-PCR reads with MiXCR, one row per CDR3 protein. The repertoire holds 500,000 to 550,000 distinct CDR3 sequences, with approximately 7.7% as singletons. The data were obtained in a study of response to subunit inactivated influenza vaccine. Study results and limitations: The authors suggested that few new T cells are recruited per seasonal influenza vaccination.

This sequence originates from a man between 50 and 69 years old who received an inactivated influenza vaccine. Sample: PBMCs from blood, taken around 2 years after vaccination. The rearrangement links TRBV4-1 to TRBJ2-5; D uncertain. The CDR3 coding sequence is TGCGCCAGCAGCCAAGAAGTGCAAGAGACCCAGTACTTC. Translation: CASSQEVQETQYF.